Listed below are T cell receptor beta chains from one sample, sequenced in a study of blood T cell repertoires in COVID-19. The protocol was immunoSEQ multiplex PCR, while the TCRdb copy is restricted to in-frame clones and leaves out a portion. Among 45,000 to 60,000 clones listed, roughly 86% were seen once. Sequences were obtained from peripheral blood. These receptors all come from a man in his sixties or seventies with active COVID-19. Both conserved end residues are part of each CDR3. A D gene is named only where the DNA matches it firmly. The listing skips clone size in some rows; elsewhere it reads once, few, many or a size class.

D gene	J gene	clone size	V gene	CDR3 DNA	CDR3 protein
TRBD1	TRBJ2-7	.	TRBV10-3	TGTGCCATCAGTGACGGGGACAGACCAACCTACGAGCAGTACTTC	CAISDGDRPTYEQYF
TRBD1	TRBJ2-2	.	TRBV27	TGTGCCAGCAGTTTCGGACAGGGCGGCACCGGGGAGCTGTTTTTT	CASSFGQGGTGELFF
.	TRBJ2-7	once	TRBV5-6	TGTGCCAGCAGCTTGATCGCGGGTGGCAACGAGCAGTACTTC	CASSLIAGGNEQYF
TRBD1	TRBJ1-1	once	TRBV7-9	TGTGCCAGCAGCCCAACGACAGGGGTGAACACTGAAGCTTTCTTT	CASSPTTGVNTEAFF
.	TRBJ1-5	.	TRBV5-4	TGTGCCAGCAGCTCGATGGGGGGTGGACAGCCCCAGCATTTT	CASSSMGGGQPQHF
TRBD2	TRBJ2-1	once	TRBV18	TGTGCCAGCTCAGAGACTAGCGGGGGGGCAGATGAGCAGTTCTTC	CASSETSGGADEQFF
.	TRBJ1-1	.	TRBV4-1	TGCGCCAGCAGCCAAGTGGGGGCGAACACTGAAGCTTTCTTT	CASSQVGANTEAFF
TRBD2	TRBJ2-1	.	TRBV11-2	TGTGCCAGCAGCTTAGCACTAGCGGACCGCCCCCACCAGCAGTTCTTC	CASSLALADRPHQQFF
TRBD1	TRBJ2-7	.	TRBV29-1	TGCAGCGTTCGACAGGGATTAGGCGAGCAGTACTTC	CSVRQGLGEQYF
.	TRBJ1-2	.	TRBV2	TGTGCCAGCAGTCGGACGGGGAAAGGGACCTTC	CASSRTGKGTF
TRBD1	TRBJ2-2	.	TRBV6-4	TGTGCCAGCAGGGGACAGGGGGCCGGCGGGGAGCTGTTTTTT	CASRGQGAGGELFF
.	TRBJ1-4	.	TRBV11-2	TGTGCCAGCAGCTCCGGGACAAGAGATGAAAAACTGTTTTTT	CASSSGTRDEKLFF
TRBD1	TRBJ1-5	.	TRBV19	TGTGCCAGTAGCCCGGGACAGACTAGCAATCAGCCCCAGCATTTT	CASSPGQTSNQPQHF
TRBD2	TRBJ2-7	.	TRBV28	TGTGCCAGCAATAAGCGGGGAATCTCCTACGAGCAGTACTTC	CASNKRGISYEQYF
.	TRBJ2-1	.	TRBV7-7	TGTGCCAGCAGCCCGTCGTGGGCCTCGGACAATGAGCAGTTCTTC	CASSPSWASDNEQFF
.	TRBJ2-1	.	TRBV7-2	TGTGCCAGCAGCTTAGCGCGGGGACGGAGCTCCTACAATGAGCAGTTCTTC	CASSLARGRSSYNEQFF
TRBD2	TRBJ2-2	.	TRBV10-3	TGTGCCATCAGTGAGTCGCCAGCGGGGGGCCTGAACACCGGGGAGCTGTTTTTT	CAISESPAGGLNTGELFF
TRBD2	TRBJ2-3	.	TRBV5-1	TGCGCCAGCAGCTTCCAAGCGGGGGGGCTCACAGATACGCAGTATTTT	CASSFQAGGLTDTQYF
.	TRBJ2-1	.	TRBV11-3	TGTGCCAACCCCAGCTCCTACAATGAGCAGTTCTTC	CANPSSYNEQFF
.	TRBJ2-2	.	TRBV18	TGTGCCAGCTCACCGAAGACAGCGAACACCGGGGAGCTGTTTTTT	CASSPKTANTGELFF
TRBD1	TRBJ2-7	.	TRBV5-8	TGTGCCAGCAGACCCGGGACAGCCTGGGAGCAGTACTTC	CASRPGTAWEQYF
.	TRBJ1-2	.	TRBV24-1	TGTGCCACCAGTTTAGGGGAAAATGGCTACACCTTC	CATSLGENGYTF
.	TRBJ1-5	.	TRBV4-3	TGCGCCAGCAGCCAAGATCCAGGTGGGCTTAGCAATCAGCCCCAGCATTTT	CASSQDPGGLSNQPQHF
.	TRBJ2-3	.	TRBV6-2/TRBV6-3	TGTGCCAGCAGTTACTCGCGGGTTCAAGATACGCAGTATTTT	CASSYSRVQDTQYF
.	TRBJ2-2	.	TRBV7-9	TGTGCCAGCAGCTTAAGGGGGACGATTGGTGGGGAGCTGTTTTTT	CASSLRGTIGGELFF
.	TRBJ2-3	.	TRBV5-1	TGCGCCAGCAGCTTGGGACAGATCACAGATACGCAGTATTTT	CASSLGQITDTQYF
.	TRBJ2-7	few	TRBV7-9	TGTGCCAGCAGCTACAGGGATTACTCCTACGAGCAGTACTTC	CASSYRDYSYEQYF
.	TRBJ1-5	.	TRBV4-1	TGCGCCAGCAGCCAAGAGAGGGATCAGCCCCAGCATTTT	CASSQERDQPQHF
.	TRBJ2-3	.	TRBV7-9	TGTGCCAGCAGCCTTTTAAATACGCAGTATTTT	CASSLLNTQYF
TRBD1	TRBJ1-1	.	TRBV3-1/TRBV3-2	TGTGCCAGCAGCCAAGGCCCTGGACAGGGGTGGGGTATCACTGAAGCTTTCTTT	CASSQGPGQGWGITEAFF
.	TRBJ1-1	.	TRBV15	TGTGCCACCAGCAGAGATCTAACTGAAGCTTTCTTT	CATSRDLTEAFF
.	TRBJ2-7	.	TRBV5-6	TGTGCCAGCAGCTTGTGGAGGAGGACCTACGAGCAGTACTTC	CASSLWRRTYEQYF